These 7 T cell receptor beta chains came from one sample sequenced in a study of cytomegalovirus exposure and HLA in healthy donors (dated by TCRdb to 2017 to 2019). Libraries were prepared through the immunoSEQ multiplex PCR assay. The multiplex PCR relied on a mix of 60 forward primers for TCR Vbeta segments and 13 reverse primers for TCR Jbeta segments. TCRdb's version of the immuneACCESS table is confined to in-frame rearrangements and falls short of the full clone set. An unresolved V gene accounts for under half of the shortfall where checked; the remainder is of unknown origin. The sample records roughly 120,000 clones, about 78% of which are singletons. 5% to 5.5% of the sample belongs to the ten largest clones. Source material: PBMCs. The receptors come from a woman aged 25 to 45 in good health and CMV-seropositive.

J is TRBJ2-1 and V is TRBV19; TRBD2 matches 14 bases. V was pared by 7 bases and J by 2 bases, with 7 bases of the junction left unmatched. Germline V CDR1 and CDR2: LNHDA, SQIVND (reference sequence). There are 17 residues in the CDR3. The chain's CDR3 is CASNGLAGGIPYNEQFF. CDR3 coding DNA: TGTGCCAGTAATGGACTAGCGGGAGGTATCCCCTACAATGAGCAGTTCTTC. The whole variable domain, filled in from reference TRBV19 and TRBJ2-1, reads DGGITQSPKYLFRKEGQNVTLSCEQNLNHDAMYWYRQDPGQGLRLIYYSQIVNDFQKGDIAEGYSVSREKKESFPLTVTSAQKNPTAFYLCASNGLAGGIPYNEQFFGPGTRLTVL.

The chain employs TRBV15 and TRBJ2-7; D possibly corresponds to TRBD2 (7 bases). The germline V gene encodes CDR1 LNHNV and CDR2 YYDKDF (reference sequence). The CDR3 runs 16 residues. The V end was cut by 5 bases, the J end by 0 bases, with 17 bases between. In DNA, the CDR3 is TGTGCCACCAGCCCTCGGGGGGACACCTACTCCTACGAGCAGTACTTC. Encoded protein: CATSPRGDTYSYEQYF.

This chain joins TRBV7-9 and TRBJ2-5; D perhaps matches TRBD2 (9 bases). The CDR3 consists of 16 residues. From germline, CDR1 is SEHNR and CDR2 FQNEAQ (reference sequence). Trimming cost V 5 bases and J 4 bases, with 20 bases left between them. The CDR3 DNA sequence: TGTGCCAGCAGCACCGGACAGGGCGGGAGGGGAGAGACCCAGTACTTC. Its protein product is CASSTGQGGRGETQYF. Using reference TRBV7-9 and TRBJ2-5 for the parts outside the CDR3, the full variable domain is DTGVSQNPRHKITKRGQNVTFRCDPISEHNRLYWYRQTLGQGPEFLTYFQNEAQLEKSRLLSDRFSAERPKGSFSTLEIQRTEQGDSAMYLCASSTGQGGRGETQYFGPGTRLLVL.

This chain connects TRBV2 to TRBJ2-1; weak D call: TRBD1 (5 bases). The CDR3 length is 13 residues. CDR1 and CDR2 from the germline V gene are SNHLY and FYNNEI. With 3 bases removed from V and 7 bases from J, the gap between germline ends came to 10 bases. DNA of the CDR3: TGTGCCAGCAGTGATGGGGCAGGGAATGAGCAGTTCTTC. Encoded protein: CASSDGAGNEQFF.

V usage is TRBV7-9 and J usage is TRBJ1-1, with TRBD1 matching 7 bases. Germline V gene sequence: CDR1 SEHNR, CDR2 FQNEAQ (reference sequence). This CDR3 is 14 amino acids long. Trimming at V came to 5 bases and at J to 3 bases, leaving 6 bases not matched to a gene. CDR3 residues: CASSDKTGYTEAFF. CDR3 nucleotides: TGTGCCAGCAGCGACAAGACAGGGTACACTGAAGCTTTCTTT.

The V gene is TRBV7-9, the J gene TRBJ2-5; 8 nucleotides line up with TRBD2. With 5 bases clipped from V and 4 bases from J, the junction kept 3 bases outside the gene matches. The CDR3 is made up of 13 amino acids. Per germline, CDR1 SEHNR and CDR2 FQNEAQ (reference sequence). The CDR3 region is CASSLSGRETQYF. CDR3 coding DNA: TGTGCCAGCAGCCTAAGCGGGAGAGAGACCCAGTACTTC.

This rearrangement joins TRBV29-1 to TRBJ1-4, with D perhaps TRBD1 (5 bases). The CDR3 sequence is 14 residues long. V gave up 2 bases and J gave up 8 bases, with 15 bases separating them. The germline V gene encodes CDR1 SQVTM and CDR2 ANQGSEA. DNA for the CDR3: TGCAGCGTTGAAAGTGGCAGGGAAGGGGAAAAACTGTTTTTT. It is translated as CSVESGREGEKLFF.